These T cell receptor beta chains were read from a single sample in a study of T cell clonotyping in hematopoietic cell transplantation. TCRdb keeps only in-frame clones here, not all; method: immunoSEQ multiplex PCR. The data show more than 70,000 clones, with 90% to 96% seen just once and roughly 1.5% held by the top ten. The sample here was peripheral blood mononuclear cells, taken before stem cell transplant. The origin of the receptors is a woman in her 50s with acute myeloid leukemia. Some clones in this sample may be carry-over from other donors' samples. The CDR3 runs from the conserved cysteine through the conserved F or W. A D gene is named only where the DNA matches it firmly. A row's size may be missing; if present it is once, few, many or a size class.

abundance,v_gene,d_gene,j_gene,CDR3nt,CDR3aa
-,TRBV6-5,-,TRBJ1-4,TGTGCCAGCAGTTACTCTCCAGAGGGAAAACTGTTTTTT,CASSYSPEGKLFF
-,TRBV5-1,-,TRBJ2-2,TGCGCCAGCAGCTTCACCGGGGAGCTGTTTTTT,CASSFTGELFF
once,TRBV6-5,-,TRBJ1-1,TGTGCCAGCAGTTACAACAGGGCGAACACTGAAGCTTTCTTT,CASSYNRANTEAFF
-,TRBV6-1,-,TRBJ2-7,TGTGCCAGCAGTGTGGGCAGGGCCGTTGACGGAGCCGAGCAGTACTTC,CASSVGRAVDGAEQYF
-,TRBV7-9,-,TRBJ1-4,TGTGCCAGCAGCGCATACAGTCAAGTTAATGAAAAACTGTTTTTT,CASSAYSQVNEKLFF
-,TRBV29-1,-,TRBJ2-7,TGCAGCGTTAACCGGGACACCTTCGACGAGCAGTACTTC,CSVNRDTFDEQYF
-,TRBV28,TRBD1,TRBJ2-2,TGTGCCAGCAGACCCGGGACAGGGGTTTTCTCCGGGGAGCTGTTTTTT,CASRPGTGVFSGELFF
-,TRBV5-1,-,TRBJ2-3,TGCGCCAGCAGCTTGGAAGCAGATACGCAGTATTTT,CASSLEADTQYF
-,TRBV6-5,-,TRBJ1-3,TGTGCCAGCCGGAGGCAGCCTGGAAACACCATATATTTT,CASRRQPGNTIYF
-,TRBV5-1,TRBD2,TRBJ2-1,TGCGCCAGCAGCAAAACGACTAGCGGGGGAAACAATGAGCAGTTCTTC,CASSKTTSGGNNEQFF
once,TRBV6-5,-,TRBJ2-2,TGTGCCAGCAGTTACTCCAGGGTAGGGTTATCCGGGGAGCTGTTTTTT,CASSYSRVGLSGELFF
-,TRBV11-2,-,TRBJ2-3,TGTGCCAGCAGCTTAGTCGCGGCTAGCACAGATACGCAGTATTTT,CASSLVAASTDTQYF
-,TRBV30,-,TRBJ1-2,TGTGCCTGGAAAATCGCCATCGTGGACTATGGCTACACCTTC,CAWKIAIVDYGYTF
-,TRBV7-9,-,TRBJ1-5,TGTGCCAGCAGCTTAGAGGCGACGATGCCCCAGCATTTT,CASSLEATMPQHF
-,TRBV27,-,TRBJ1-2,TGTGCCAGCAGTTTAAGAGCATATGGCTACACCTTC,CASSLRAYGYTF
-,TRBV30,TRBD2,TRBJ2-1,TGTGCCTGGAGAGCGGGGGGTAGTCGGGAGCAGTTCTTC,CAWRAGGSREQFF
-,TRBV19,TRBD2,TRBJ2-2,TGTGCCAGTAGTATAGATAGCGGGCTATTACTCGGGAAAGGTGGGGAGCTGTTTTTT,CASSIDSGLLLGKGGELFF
-,TRBV5-1,TRBD1,TRBJ1-2,TGCGCCAGCAGCTATACAGGGGACTATGGCTACACCTTC,CASSYTGDYGYTF
once,TRBV7-2,-,TRBJ1-2,TGTGCCAGCAGCTTAGCGATTCCTGCGGGCTATGGCTACACCTTC,CASSLAIPAGYGYTF
-,TRBV9,TRBD1,TRBJ2-2,TGTGCCAGCAGCGTGACAGGGTCGGGCACCGGGGAGCTGTTTTTT,CASSVTGSGTGELFF
once,TRBV9,TRBD1,TRBJ1-2,TGTGCCAGCAGCGTAGCCGAGACAGGGTACGGCTACACCTTC,CASSVAETGYGYTF
-,TRBV10-2,TRBD1,TRBJ1-5,TGCGCCAGCAGCGCAGACAGGGGGACTCAGCCCCAGCATTTT,CASSADRGTQPQHF
-,TRBV20-1,-,TRBJ1-1,TGCAGTGTCGGGGAAGCTGAAGCTTTCTTT,CSVGEAEAFF
-,TRBV30,-,TRBJ1-1,TGTGCCTGGATGCCTCCAAACAGACCGAACACTGAAGCTTTCTTT,CAWMPPNRPNTEAFF
-,TRBV30,-,TRBJ2-6,TGTGCCTGGGAGCCTTTCACCTCTGGGGCCAACGTCCTGACTTTC,CAWEPFTSGANVLTF
-,TRBV27,TRBD2,TRBJ2-1,TGTGCCAGCACTCCCGCCGGGACTAGCGGACACAATGAGCAGTTCTTC,CASTPAGTSGHNEQFF
-,TRBV18,TRBD2,TRBJ2-7,TGTGCCAGCTCACCAGCACTAGCGGGTTACGAGCAGTACTTC,CASSPALAGYEQYF
-,TRBV28,TRBD1,TRBJ1-5,TGTGCCAGCAGTTTAATGGGGACAGGGGGCTTGGAGCCCCAGCATTTT,CASSLMGTGGLEPQHF
-,TRBV27,-,TRBJ1-5,TGTGCCAGCAGTTTCTCAGGGGTCATCAATCAGCCCCAGCATTTT,CASSFSGVINQPQHF
-,TRBV5-6,-,TRBJ2-7,TGTGCCAGCAGCTCCCCAGAGACCTACGAGCAGTACTTC,CASSSPETYEQYF
-,TRBV6-4,-,TRBJ2-2,TGTGCCAGCAGATCTGGTTGGACCGGGGAGCTGTTTTTT,CASRSGWTGELFF
-,TRBV30,TRBD1,TRBJ1-5,TGTGCCTGGAGTGTACAGGGGGCTAATCAGCCCCAGCATTTT,CAWSVQGANQPQHF
once,TRBV4-1,-,TRBJ2-5,TGCGCCAGCAGCCCGGGGGCGTACCAAGAGACCCAGTACTTC,CASSPGAYQETQYF
-,TRBV5-1,TRBD2,TRBJ2-2,TGCGCCAGCAGCCCGAGAGCGGGAGCCTCTGGCGGGGAGCTGTTTTTT,CASSPRAGASGGELFF
once,TRBV5-4,TRBD1,TRBJ1-2,TGTGCCAGCAGCTCTGGACAGGGAGGGGTAGAGGGCTACACCTTC,CASSSGQGGVEGYTF
-,TRBV30,-,TRBJ2-3,TGTGCCTGGAGTTCGGGTCGGAGCACAGATACGCAGTATTTT,CAWSSGRSTDTQYF
-,TRBV10-3,TRBD2,TRBJ2-1,TGTGCCATCAGGGCGGGGACTAGCGACGAGCAGTTCTTC,CAIRAGTSDEQFF
once,TRBV2,-,TRBJ1-2,TGTGCCAGCAATGACAGACCCTATGGCTACACCTTC,CASNDRPYGYTF
-,TRBV6-1,-,TRBJ1-4,TGTGCCAGCAGTGTTAAGGAAAAACTGTTTTTT,CASSVKEKLFF
once,TRBV7-8,-,TRBJ2-1,TGTGCCAGCAGCTTAGCTGGGCCCCAAGGAGAGCAGTTCTTC,CASSLAGPQGEQFF